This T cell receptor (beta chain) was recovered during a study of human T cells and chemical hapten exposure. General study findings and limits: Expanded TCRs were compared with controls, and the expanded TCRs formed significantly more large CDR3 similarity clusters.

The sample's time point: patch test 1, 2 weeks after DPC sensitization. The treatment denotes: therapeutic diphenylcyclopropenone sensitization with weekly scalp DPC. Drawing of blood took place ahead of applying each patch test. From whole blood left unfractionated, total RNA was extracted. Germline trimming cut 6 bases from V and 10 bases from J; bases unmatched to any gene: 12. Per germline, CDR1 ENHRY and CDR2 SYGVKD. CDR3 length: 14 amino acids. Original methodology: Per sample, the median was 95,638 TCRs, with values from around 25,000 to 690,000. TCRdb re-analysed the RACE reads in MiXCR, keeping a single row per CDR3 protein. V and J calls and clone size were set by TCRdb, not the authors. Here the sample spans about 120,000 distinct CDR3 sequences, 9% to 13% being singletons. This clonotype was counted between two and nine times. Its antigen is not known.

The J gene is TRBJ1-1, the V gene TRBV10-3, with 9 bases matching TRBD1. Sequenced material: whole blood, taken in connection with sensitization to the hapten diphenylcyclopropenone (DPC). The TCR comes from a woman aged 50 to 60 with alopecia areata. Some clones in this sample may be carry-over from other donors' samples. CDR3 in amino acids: CAISAAGQGASAFF. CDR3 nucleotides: TGTGCCATCAGCGCGGCGGGACAGGGAGCCTCAGCTTTCTTT.